A single sample is the source of the 9 T cell receptor beta chains below, sequenced in a study of blood T cell repertoires in COVID-19. The repertoire was sequenced with immunoSEQ multiplex PCR; TCRdb's copy has only in-frame clones and lacks some. In the table there are a few hundred thousand clones, around 89% of which are singletons. Sequenced input: peripheral blood. The receptors shown here come from a middle-aged man with acute or convalescent COVID-19.

The V gene is TRBV15, the J gene TRBJ1-4; TRBD1 matches at 9 bases. Germline loops: CDR1 LNHNV, CDR2 YYDKDF (reference sequence). Unmatched junction bases numbered 10, after V lost 0 bases and J lost 5 bases. The CDR3 extends over 18 amino acids. The CDR3 here is CATSRDRSMGQGNEKLFF. The CDR3 bases are TGTGCCACCAGCAGAGATCGAAGCATGGGACAGGGAAATGAAAAACTGTTTTTT.

This rearrangement joins TRBV5-5 to TRBJ2-7; 9 bases are a match to TRBD1. The CDR3 has 14 residues. V trimming: 3 bases; J trimming: 4 bases; junction bases outside the gene matches: 5. Germline V gene sequence: CDR1 SGHKS, CDR2 YYEKEE (reference sequence). In DNA form, the CDR3 reads TGTGCCAGCAGCTACACAGGGGGCTTGTACGAGCAGTACTTC. Amino acid sequence: CASSYTGGLYEQYF.

The chain is built from TRBV6-1 and TRBJ2-4; 7 nucleotides align to TRBD1. Germline values: CDR1 MNHNS, CDR2 SASEGT. The CDR3 is 15 residues long. The V and J ends lost 6 bases and 1 base, in that order; junction bases with no gene match: 6. CDR3 residues: CASRSTGEAKNIQYF. In DNA, the CDR3 is TGTGCCAGCAGATCTACAGGGGAGGCCAAAAACATTCAGTACTTC.

This chain joins TRBV30 and TRBJ1-5; 10 bases are shared with TRBD1. J lost 6 bases, V lost 2 bases, and 4 bases had no gene match. Germline V lookup: CDR1 GTSNPN, CDR2 SVGIG (reference sequence). CDR3 length: 14 residues. The CDR3 here is CAWSRDRGGQPQHF. The DNA of the CDR3 is TGTGCCTGGAGTCGGGACAGGGGTGGTCAGCCCCAGCATTTT. Together with reference TRBV30 and TRBJ1-5, the CDR3 gives the full variable domain: SQTIHQWPATLVQPVGSPLSLECTVEGTSNPNLYWYRQAAGRGLQLLFYSVGIGQISSEVPQNLSASRPQDRQFILSSKKLLLSDSGFYLCAWSRDRGGQPQHFGDGTRLSIL.

This chain joins TRBV10-3 and TRBJ1-2; 12 nucleotides align to TRBD1. The CDR3 length is 12 residues. J lost 7 bases, V lost 8 bases, and 2 bases had no gene match. Looked up from germline, CDR1 is ENHRY and CDR2 is SYGVKD. CDR3 sequence reads: CAIGDRGLGYTF. The CDR3 DNA follows: TGTGCCATCGGGGACAGGGGGCTTGGCTACACCTTC.

This clone was seen once. The chain links TRBV28 to TRBJ2-5, with TRBD2 identical over 13 bases. Germline V lookup: CDR1 MDHEN, CDR2 SYDVKM. V was clipped by 6 bases and J by 2 bases; unmatched bases: 6. There are 16 residues in the CDR3. The CDR3 is CASSLGTSGDQETQYF. The CDR3 coding sequence is TGTGCCAGCAGCCTAGGGACTAGCGGGGATCAAGAGACCCAGTACTTC.

V is TRBV14 and J is TRBJ2-4; TRBD2 might be the D (5 bases). The V gene lost 2 bases and the J gene lost 5 bases, with 10 bases spanning the gap. The CDR3 is made up of 14 amino acids. Germline CDR1 reads SGHDN; CDR2 reads FVKESK. This CDR3 is CASSQSGIQNIQYF. In DNA, the CDR3 is TGTGCCAGCAGCCAATCCGGGATTCAAAACATTCAGTACTTC.

In this sample, this clone turned up a few times. This sequence joins TRBV6-5 and TRBJ1-3; D is unclear. CDR3 length: 15 residues. Germline V gives CDR1 MNHEY, CDR2 SVGAGI. V was clipped by 2 bases and J by 0 bases, with 8 bases between them. CDR3 in amino acids: CASSYDTFSGNTIYF. CDR3 nucleotides: TGTGCCAGCAGTTACGACACCTTCTCTGGAAACACCATATATTTT.

The chain carries TRBV7-3 and TRBJ1-5; TRBD1 aligns across 8 bases. The germline gives CDR1 SGHTA, CDR2 FQGTGA. The CDR3 spans 15 residues. Unmatched junction bases numbered 7, after V lost 5 bases and J lost 4 bases. This chain's CDR3 is CASSPGQGGNQPQHF. The CDR3 DNA reads TGTGCCAGCAGCCCCGGACAGGGAGGGAATCAGCCCCAGCATTTT.